Shown below are 30 T cell receptor beta chains from a single sample sequenced in a study of vaccination effects on CD4 cells after COVID-19 (dated by TCRdb to 2022 to 2024). In the ViraFEST assay, PBMC were stimulated with viral peptide pools, and TCR sequencing was then used to find antigen-specific CD4+ T cell clonotypes based on their expansion. After approximately 11 days of culture, CD4+ T cells were isolated with the EasySep CD4+ T cell isolation kit. Each participant received two doses of an mRNA SARS-CoV-2 vaccine, either BNT162b2 or mRNA-1273. Their antigens remain unidentified. Library construction relied on the immunoSEQ multiplex PCR assay. TCRdb took this table from immuneACCESS and kept in-frame rearrangements with V and J called. Such tables lack part of the clones; where checked against another copy, unresolved V genes explain under half of the gap, and the rest is unexplained. For this sample the table gives 65,000 to 75,000 clones, of which 74% were detected only once. Approximately 1.5% of the sample is in the top ten clones.

This specimen consisted of CD4+ T cells from PBMCs cultured with HCoV-229E spike peptides, obtained after COVID-19 vaccination. The intended sense of this specimen's cell subset or site label: HCoV-229E spike overlapping peptide pool stimulation. The receptors were sampled from a human donor who received a COVID-19 vaccine.

The chain recombines TRBV11-3 with TRBJ2-1; 12 bases agree with TRBD2. This CDR3 has 15 residues. Germline CDR1 SGHNT, CDR2 YENEEA. The V segment lost 5 bases and the J segment 8 bases; nucleotides outside the gene matches: 7. The CDR3 DNA reads TGTGCCAGCAGCCCGAGGACTAGCGGGGTCTATGAGCAGTTCTTC. This gives the protein CASSPRTSGVYEQFF.

The chain links TRBV3-1 (or the pseudogene TRBV3-2) to TRBJ1-2, with D maybe TRBD1 (6 bases). Per the germline V gene, CDR1 is LGHDT and CDR2 is YNNKEL (reference sequence). Trimming removed 1 base at V and 4 bases at J, with 16 bases between. The CDR3 consists of 16 residues. CDR3 amino acids: CASSQGSVWTVYGYTF. CDR3 sequence (DNA): TGTGCCAGCAGCCAAGGGTCTGTTTGGACAGTCTATGGCTACACCTTC.

The gene calls are TRBV3-1 (or the pseudogene TRBV3-2) and TRBJ2-3; 10 positions agree with TRBD1. The CDR3 length is 16 residues. Germline V gives CDR1 LGHDT, CDR2 YNNKEL (reference sequence). Unmatched junction bases numbered 6, after V lost 0 bases and J lost 6 bases. The CDR3 here is CASSQERDRGLDTQYF. In DNA, the CDR3 is TGTGCCAGCAGCCAAGAACGAGACAGGGGGCTCGATACGCAGTATTTT.

The chain has TRBV2 and TRBJ2-3; 8 bases align to TRBD2. The CDR3 runs 14 residues. V dropped 8 bases and J dropped 2; count of bases not matched to a gene: 6. Germline V lookup: CDR1 SNHLY, CDR2 FYNNEI. The CDR3, as DNA: TGTGCCAGCCGCGGGGGGCTGACCACAGATACGCAGTATTTT. Its protein is CASRGGLTTDTQYF.

V usage is TRBV3-1 (or the pseudogene TRBV3-2) and J usage is TRBJ1-3; unclear D gene. This CDR3 is 13 amino acids long. The V end was cut by 1 base, the J end by 4 bases, with 5 bases between. Germline CDR1 is LGHDT and CDR2 is YNNKEL (reference sequence). The CDR3 is CASSQVTGNTIYF. Written as DNA, the CDR3 is TGTGCCAGCAGCCAAGTTACGGGAAACACCATATATTTT.

This clone was counted at least ten times. CDR3 sequence: CATSLSGETWGETQYF. In DNA form, the CDR3 reads TGTGCCACCAGTCTCAGCGGGGAGACGTGGGGAGAGACCCAGTACTTC. The chain couples TRBV24-1 to TRBJ2-5, with TRBD2 identical over 7 bases. Germline V CDR1 and CDR2: KGHDR, SFDVKD. V gave up 6 bases and J gave up 4 bases; unmatched junction bases: 13. The CDR3 is 16 amino acids.

The V and J genes are TRBV5-6 and TRBJ1-3; 7 bases align to TRBD1. Germline lookup yields CDR1 SGHDT and CDR2 YYEEEE. Germline trimming cut 0 bases from V and 4 bases from J; bases unmatched to any gene: 4. The CDR3 length is 15 residues. CDR3: CASSLAQGGGNTIYF. In nucleotides, the CDR3 is TGTGCCAGCAGCTTGGCGCAGGGGGGGGGAAACACCATATATTTT.

The V call is TRBV24-1, the J call TRBJ2-5, with TRBD1 as a possible D gene (5 bases). V lost 0 bases to trimming and J lost 4 bases, with 11 bases between them. The CDR3 loop spans 15 amino acids. The germline V gene has CDR1 KGHDR and CDR2 SFDVKD. The CDR3 region is CATSDLSRVVETQYF. The CDR3 coding sequence is TGTGCCACCAGTGATTTGTCCAGGGTGGTAGAGACCCAGTACTTC.

V and J are TRBV27 and TRBJ1-6, with TRBD1 matching 10 bases. The CDR3 has 14 residues. V trimming: 6 bases; J trimming: 10 bases; junction bases outside the gene matches: 6. Per germline, CDR1 MNHEY and CDR2 SMNVEV (reference sequence). The CDR3 sequence is CASRSGTGASPLHF. The DNA of the CDR3 is TGTGCCAGCAGATCCGGGACAGGGGCCTCACCCCTCCACTTT.

The chain joins TRBV2 to TRBJ1-5; no reliable D call. The ends were cut back, 3 bases at V and 4 bases at J, with 10 bases in the middle. Germline values: CDR1 SNHLY, CDR2 FYNNEI. The CDR3 totals 14 residues. For the CDR3, the DNA is TGTGCCAGCAGTGATTCTTTTGGTAATCAGCCCCAGCATTTT. Its protein product is CASSDSFGNQPQHF.

V is TRBV3-1 (or the pseudogene TRBV3-2) and J is TRBJ2-2, with D possibly being TRBD1 (6 bases). The germline CDR1 and CDR2 sequences are LGHDT and YNNKEL (reference sequence). The CDR3 sequence is 15 residues long. Trimming removed 4 bases from V and 1 base from J, with 10 bases in between. CDR3 residues: CASSLQQGNTGELFF. Written as DNA, the CDR3 is TGTGCCAGCAGCCTCCAACAGGGGAACACCGGGGAGCTGTTTTTT.

The rearrangement joins TRBV30 to TRBJ1-4; TRBD1 might be the D (6 bases). The CDR3 runs to 19 residues. Germline V gene lookup returns CDR1 GTSNPN and CDR2 SVGIG (reference sequence). Between the trimmed V and J ends, which lost 0 bases and 2 bases, there was a span of 22 bases. The CDR3 protein is CAWSVLGQGMLGTNEKLFF. DNA for the CDR3: TGTGCCTGGAGTGTACTTGGGCAGGGGATGTTGGGTACTAATGAAAAACTGTTTTTT.

V is TRBV5-3 and J is TRBJ2-5; no clear D. TRBV5-3 is reported as an ORF; its role is uncertain. Trimming stripped 3 bases from V and 2 bases from J, with 14 bases between. There are 15 residues in the CDR3. CDR3 nucleotide sequence: TGTGCCAGAAGCTGTGGACGGGCAGTACAAGAGACCCAGTACTTC. Its protein product is CARSCGRAVQETQYF.

The rearrangement joins TRBV7-9 to TRBJ2-2; D remains unclear. From germline, CDR1 is SEHNR and CDR2 FQNEAQ (reference sequence). The CDR3 has 14 residues. Trimming left V 4 bases short and J 3 bases short, with 9 bases between. The CDR3 is CASSSGSYTGELFF. The DNA for the CDR3 is TGTGCCAGCAGCTCCGGCTCGTACACCGGGGAGCTGTTTTTT.

This chain uses TRBV3-1 (or the pseudogene TRBV3-2) with TRBJ2-1; D is undetermined. Germline V gene sequence: CDR1 LGHDT, CDR2 YNNKEL (reference sequence). The CDR3 loop spans 15 amino acids. V lost 0 bases to trimming and J lost 10 bases, with 16 bases between them. CDR3 bases: TGTGCCAGCAGCCAAGATTACGGACGGCCTCCGGAGCAGTTCTTC. It yields the protein CASSQDYGRPPEQFF.

V is TRBV3-1 (or the pseudogene TRBV3-2) and J is TRBJ2-3; D possibly corresponds to TRBD1 (6 bases). With 2 bases removed from V and 5 bases from J, the gap between germline ends came to 8 bases. The CDR3 sequence is 13 residues long. Looked up from germline, CDR1 is LGHDT and CDR2 is YNNKEL (reference sequence). The CDR3 coding sequence is TGTGCCAGCAGCCAATCACAGGGAGATACGCAGTATTTT. Residues: CASSQSQGDTQYF.

The rearrangement joins TRBV7-3 to TRBJ2-2; D gene uncertain. Germline V gives CDR1 SGHTA, CDR2 FQGTGA. The CDR3 totals 15 residues. Trimming removed 4 bases from V and 0 bases from J, with 9 bases in between. In DNA form, the CDR3 reads TGTGCCAGCAGCTCGGGCCCTGCGAACACCGGGGAGCTGTTTTTT. Its translation: CASSSGPANTGELFF. Together with reference TRBV7-3 and TRBJ2-2, the CDR3 gives the full variable domain: GAGVSQTPSNKVTEKGKYVELRCDPISGHTALYWYRQSLGQGPEFLIYFQGTGAADDSGLPNDRFFAVRPEGSVSTLKIQRTERGDSAVYLCASSSGPANTGELFFGEGSRLTVL.

This chain connects TRBV6-2 or TRBV6-3 to TRBJ2-7; TRBD1 aligns across 8 bases. The germline V gene encodes CDR1 MNHEY and CDR2 SVGEGT. There are 15 residues in the CDR3. With V trimmed by 3 bases and J by 2 bases, 6 bases remained unmatched. DNA of the CDR3: TGTGCCAGCAGTTATGACAGGGGAAAAGCCTACGAGCAGTACGTC. Protein sequence: CASSYDRGKAYEQYV.

The rearrangement uses TRBV7-7 and TRBJ2-2; unclear D gene. Germline V gene data show CDR1 as SSHAT and CDR2 as FNYEAQ (reference sequence). CDR3 length equals 13 residues. Trimming removed 5 bases at V and 5 bases at J, with 9 bases between. CDR3 loop: CASSPWVTGELFF. The CDR3 region has the DNA TGTGCCAGCAGCCCATGGGTTACCGGGGAGCTGTTTTTT.

CDR3 nucleotide sequence: TGTGCCAGCAGTTTCCCGGGACAGGGGGCGGGAGGCTACACCTTC. Amino acid sequence: CASSFPGQGAGGYTF. The chain has TRBV28 and TRBJ1-2; 12 nucleotides match TRBD1. Germline loops: CDR1 MDHEN, CDR2 SYDVKM. The CDR3 is made up of 15 amino acids. V lost 3 bases to trimming and J lost 8 bases; unmatched junction nucleotides: 7.

The chain is built from TRBV19 and TRBJ2-5; 15 nucleotides line up with TRBD2. The CDR3 sequence is 18 residues long. V lost 5 bases to trimming and J lost 5 bases; unmatched junction nucleotides: 12. Germline values: CDR1 LNHDA, CDR2 SQIVND (reference sequence). The CDR3 DNA reads TGTGCCAGTAGTCGAAGGACTAGCGGGGGGGCACGAACTGAGACCCAGTACTTC. This sequence encodes CASSRRTSGGARTETQYF.

The chain employs TRBV7-9 and TRBJ1-4, with TRBD1 matching 8 bases. The trim removed 3 bases at V and 2 bases at J, leaving 8 bases unmatched. The CDR3 contains 17 residues. CDR1 is SEHNR and CDR2 is FQNEAQ in the germline V gene (reference sequence). In nucleotides, the CDR3 is TGTGCCAGCAGCTTCCGGCAGGGGGCGCGCACTAATGAAAAACTGTTTTTT. Residues: CASSFRQGARTNEKLFF.

The chain is built from TRBV7-3 and TRBJ2-3; the match to TRBD2 covers 14 bases. The V and J ends lost 8 bases and 4 bases, in that order; junction bases with no gene match: 2. Germline CDR1 SGHTA, CDR2 FQGTGA. The CDR3 consists of 14 residues. The CDR3: CASGLAGGADTQYF. CDR3 in DNA: TGTGCCAGCGGACTAGCGGGGGGAGCAGATACGCAGTATTTT.

The chain links TRBV20-1 to TRBJ2-7; D ambiguous. Looked up from germline, CDR1 is DFQATT and CDR2 is SNEGSKA (reference sequence). This CDR3 comprises 11 residues. The CDR3 loop reads CRVLPVHEQYV. CDR3 sequence (DNA): TGCAGAGTCCTTCCGGTCCACGAGCAGTACGTC.

The V gene is TRBV24-1, the J gene TRBJ2-3, with 13 bases matching TRBD2. With V trimmed by 4 bases and J by 8 bases, 8 bases remained unmatched. CDR3 length: 16 amino acids. Germline CDR1 KGHDR, CDR2 SFDVKD. The CDR3 sequence: CATSDSGTSGESTQYF. The CDR3 DNA reads TGTGCCACCAGTGACTCCGGGACTAGCGGGGAATCTACGCAGTATTTT.

CDR3 nucleotide sequence: TGTGCCAGCCCAGCAAATTGGCTAGCGGAGGTCCCTAGCACAGATACGCAGTATTTT. Encoded protein: CASPANWLAEVPSTDTQYF. The chain employs TRBV5-8 and TRBJ2-3, with 7 positions matching TRBD2. Germline CDR1 and CDR2: SGHTS and YDEGEE. Germline trimming cut 7 bases from V and 0 bases from J; bases unmatched to any gene: 20. The CDR3 contains 19 residues.

This chain connects TRBV10-2 to TRBJ2-3; either TRBD1 or TRBD2 may fit D (6 bases each). This CDR3 region has 14 residues. With 6 bases removed from V and 4 bases from J, the gap between germline ends came to 14 bases. Per germline, CDR1 WSHSY and CDR2 SAAADI. This CDR3 is CASSPIGGPDTQYF. CDR3 sequence (DNA): TGCGCCAGCAGCCCGATCGGGGGCCCAGATACGCAGTATTTT.

The chain is built from TRBV9 and TRBJ1-1, with D unclear. Germline V gives CDR1 SGDLS, CDR2 YYNGEE. Trimming pared 0 bases from V and 5 bases from J, leaving 11 bases between. The CDR3 consists of 14 residues. CDR3 amino acids: CASSVDLGRTEAFF. The CDR3 nucleotides are TGTGCCAGCAGCGTAGATCTGGGTCGGACTGAAGCTTTCTTT.

This clone occurred a few times. The chain has TRBV6-5 and TRBJ1-2, with a tentative D call TRBD1 (5 bases). This CDR3 is built from 13 residues. V lost 6 bases, J lost 7 bases, and 15 bases lay in between. Per germline, CDR1 MNHEY and CDR2 SVGAGI. CDR3 loop: CASSHGGGGGYTF. In DNA form, the CDR3 reads TGTGCCAGCAGCCACGGCGGGGGAGGTGGCTACACCTTC.

This clone was seen a few times. This chain links TRBV6-6 with TRBJ2-5; D not certain. V lost 2 bases and J 5 bases, leaving 3 bases between the germline ends. Germline assignment: CDR1 MNHNY and CDR2 SVGAGI (reference sequence). CDR3 length equals 11 residues. This CDR3 is CASSYPETQYF. DNA of the CDR3: TGTGCCAGCAGTTACCCCGAGACCCAGTACTTC.